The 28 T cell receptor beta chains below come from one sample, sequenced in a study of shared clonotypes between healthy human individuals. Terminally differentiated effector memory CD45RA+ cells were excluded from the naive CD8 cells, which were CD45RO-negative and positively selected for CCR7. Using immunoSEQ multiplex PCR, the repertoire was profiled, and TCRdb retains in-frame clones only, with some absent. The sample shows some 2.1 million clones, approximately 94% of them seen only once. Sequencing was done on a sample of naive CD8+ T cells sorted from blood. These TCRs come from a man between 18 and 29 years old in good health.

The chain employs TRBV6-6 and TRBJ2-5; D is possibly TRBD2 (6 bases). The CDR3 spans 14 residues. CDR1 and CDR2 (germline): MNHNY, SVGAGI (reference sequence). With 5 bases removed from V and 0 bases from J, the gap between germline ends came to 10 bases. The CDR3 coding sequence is TGTGCCAGCAGTCAGTTAGCGGACCAAGAGACCCAGTACTTC. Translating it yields CASSQLADQETQYF.

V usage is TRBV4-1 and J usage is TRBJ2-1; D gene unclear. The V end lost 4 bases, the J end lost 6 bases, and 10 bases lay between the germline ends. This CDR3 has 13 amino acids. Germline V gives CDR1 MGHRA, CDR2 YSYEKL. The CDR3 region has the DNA TGCGCCAGCAGCCTGAGACTCGGCAATGAGCAGTTCTTC. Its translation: CASSLRLGNEQFF.

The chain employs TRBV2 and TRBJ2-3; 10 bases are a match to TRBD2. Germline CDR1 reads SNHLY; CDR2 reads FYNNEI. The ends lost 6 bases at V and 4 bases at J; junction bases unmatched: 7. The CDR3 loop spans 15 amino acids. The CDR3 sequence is CASSTSGGASDTQYF. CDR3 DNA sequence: TGTGCCAGCAGCACCAGCGGGGGGGCCTCAGATACGCAGTATTTT.

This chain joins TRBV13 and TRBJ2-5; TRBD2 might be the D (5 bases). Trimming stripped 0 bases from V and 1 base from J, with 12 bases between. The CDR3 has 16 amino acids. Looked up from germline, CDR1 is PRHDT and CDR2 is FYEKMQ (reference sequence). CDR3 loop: CASSLGGAELQETQYF. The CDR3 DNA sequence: TGTGCCAGCAGCTTAGGAGGAGCGGAGCTCCAAGAGACCCAGTACTTC.

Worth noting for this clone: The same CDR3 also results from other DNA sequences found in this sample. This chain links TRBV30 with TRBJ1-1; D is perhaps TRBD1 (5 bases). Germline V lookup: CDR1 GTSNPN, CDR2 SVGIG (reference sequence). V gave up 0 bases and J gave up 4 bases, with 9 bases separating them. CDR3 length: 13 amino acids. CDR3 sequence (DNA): TGTGCCTGGAGTGTCGGGGGGAGCACTGAAGCTTTCTTT. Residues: CAWSVGGSTEAFF.

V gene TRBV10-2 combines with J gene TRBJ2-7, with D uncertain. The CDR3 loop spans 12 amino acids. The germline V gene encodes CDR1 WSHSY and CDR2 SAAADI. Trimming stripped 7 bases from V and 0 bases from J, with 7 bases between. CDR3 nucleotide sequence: TGCGCCAGCAAAAAGGACTCCTACGAGCAGTACTTC. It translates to CASKKDSYEQYF.

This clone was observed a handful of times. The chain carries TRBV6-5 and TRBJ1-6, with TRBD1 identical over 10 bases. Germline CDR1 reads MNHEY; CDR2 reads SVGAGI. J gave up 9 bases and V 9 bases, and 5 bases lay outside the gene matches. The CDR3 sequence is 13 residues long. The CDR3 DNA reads TGTGCCAGTTGGACAGGGGGTCGTTCACCCCTCCACTTT. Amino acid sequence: CASWTGGRSPLHF.

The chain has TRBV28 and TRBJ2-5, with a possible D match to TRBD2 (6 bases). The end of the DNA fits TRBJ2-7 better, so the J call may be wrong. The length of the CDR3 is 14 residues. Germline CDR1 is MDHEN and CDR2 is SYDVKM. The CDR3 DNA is TGTGCCAGCGCATGGGCGGGGACCACCTACGAGCAGTACTTC. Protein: CASAWAGTTYEQYF.

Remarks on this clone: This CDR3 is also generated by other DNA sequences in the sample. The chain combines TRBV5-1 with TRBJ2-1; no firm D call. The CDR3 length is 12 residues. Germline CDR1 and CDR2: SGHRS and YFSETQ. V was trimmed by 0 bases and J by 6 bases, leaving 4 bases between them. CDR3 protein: CASSLGSNEQFF. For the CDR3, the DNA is TGCGCCAGCAGCTTGGGATCCAATGAGCAGTTCTTC.

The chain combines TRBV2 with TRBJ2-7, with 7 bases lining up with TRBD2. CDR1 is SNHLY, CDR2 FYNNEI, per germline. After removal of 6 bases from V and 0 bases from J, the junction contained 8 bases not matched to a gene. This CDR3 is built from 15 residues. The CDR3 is CASRPGLGTSYEQYF. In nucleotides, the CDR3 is TGTGCCAGCAGACCTGGACTAGGCACCTCCTACGAGCAGTACTTC.

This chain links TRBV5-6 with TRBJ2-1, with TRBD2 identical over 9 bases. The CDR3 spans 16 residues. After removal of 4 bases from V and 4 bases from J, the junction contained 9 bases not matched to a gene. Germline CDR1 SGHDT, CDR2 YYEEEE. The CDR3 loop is CASSVISGSYYNEQFF. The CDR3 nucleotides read TGTGCCAGCAGCGTAATTAGCGGGAGTTATTACAATGAGCAGTTCTTC. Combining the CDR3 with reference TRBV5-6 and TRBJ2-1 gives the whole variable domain DAGVTQSPTHLIKTRGQQVTLRCSPKSGHDTVSWYQQALGQGPQFIFQYYEEEERQRGNFPDRFSGHQFPNYSSELNVNALLLGDSALYLCASSVISGSYYNEQFFGPGTRLTVL.

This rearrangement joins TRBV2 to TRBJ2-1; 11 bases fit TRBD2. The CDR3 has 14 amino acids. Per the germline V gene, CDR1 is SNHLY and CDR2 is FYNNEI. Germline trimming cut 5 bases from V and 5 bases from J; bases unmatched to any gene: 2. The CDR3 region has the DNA TGTGCCAGCAGTTTGGGACTAGCGGACAATGAGCAGTTCTTC. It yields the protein CASSLGLADNEQFF. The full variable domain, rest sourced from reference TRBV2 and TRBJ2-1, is EPEVTQTPSHQVTQMGQEVILRCVPISNHLYFYWYRQILGQKVEFLVSFYNNEISEKSEIFDDQFSVERPDGSNFTLKIRSTKLEDSAMYFCASSLGLADNEQFFGPGTRLTVL.

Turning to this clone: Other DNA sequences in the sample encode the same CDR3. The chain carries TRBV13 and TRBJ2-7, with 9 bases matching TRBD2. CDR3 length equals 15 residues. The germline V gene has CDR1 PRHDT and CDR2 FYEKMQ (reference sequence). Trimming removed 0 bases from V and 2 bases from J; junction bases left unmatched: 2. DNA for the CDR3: TGTGCCAGCAGCTTAGGGACTAGCGGAACCTACGAGCAGTACTTC. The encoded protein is CASSLGTSGTYEQYF.

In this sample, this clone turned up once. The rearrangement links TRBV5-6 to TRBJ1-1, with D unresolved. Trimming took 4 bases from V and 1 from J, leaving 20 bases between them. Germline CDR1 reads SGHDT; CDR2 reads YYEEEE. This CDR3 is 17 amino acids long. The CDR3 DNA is TGTGCCAGCAGCGCCAGAGGGAGAAAACTAGGGAACACTGAAGCTTTCTTT. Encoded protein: CASSARGRKLGNTEAFF.

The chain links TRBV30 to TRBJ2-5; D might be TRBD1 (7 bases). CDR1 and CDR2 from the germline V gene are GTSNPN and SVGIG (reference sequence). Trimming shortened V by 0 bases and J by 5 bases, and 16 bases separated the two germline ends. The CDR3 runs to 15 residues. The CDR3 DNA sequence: TGTGCCTGGAGTGTACTAGGGGGCGGAGGGGAGACCCAGTACTTC. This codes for CAWSVLGGGGETQYF. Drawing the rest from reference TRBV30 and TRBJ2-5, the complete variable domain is SQTIHQWPATLVQPVGSPLSLECTVEGTSNPNLYWYRQAAGRGLQLLFYSVGIGQISSEVPQNLSASRPQDRQFILSSKKLLLSDSGFYLCAWSVLGGGGETQYFGPGTRLLVL.

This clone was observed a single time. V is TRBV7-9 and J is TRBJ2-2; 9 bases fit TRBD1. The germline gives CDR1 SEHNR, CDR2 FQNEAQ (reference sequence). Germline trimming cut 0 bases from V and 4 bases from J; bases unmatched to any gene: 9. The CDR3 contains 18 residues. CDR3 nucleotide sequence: TGTGCCAGCAGCTTAGCGTGGGGGACAGGGAGAGGCACCGGGGAGCTGTTTTTT. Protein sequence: CASSLAWGTGRGTGELFF.

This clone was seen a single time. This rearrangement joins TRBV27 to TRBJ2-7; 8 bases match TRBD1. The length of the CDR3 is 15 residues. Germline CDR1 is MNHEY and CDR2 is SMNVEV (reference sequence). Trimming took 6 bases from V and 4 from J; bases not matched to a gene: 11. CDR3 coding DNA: TGTGCCAGCAGGAAGGGGCAGGGGGCTAGGTACGAGCAGTACTTC. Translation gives CASRKGQGARYEQYF.

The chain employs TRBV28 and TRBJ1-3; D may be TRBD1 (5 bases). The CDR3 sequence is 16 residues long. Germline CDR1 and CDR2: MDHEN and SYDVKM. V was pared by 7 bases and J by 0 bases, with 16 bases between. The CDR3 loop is CASTTPQESSGNTIYF. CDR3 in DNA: TGTGCCAGCACGACCCCACAGGAGAGCTCTGGAAACACCATATATTTT.

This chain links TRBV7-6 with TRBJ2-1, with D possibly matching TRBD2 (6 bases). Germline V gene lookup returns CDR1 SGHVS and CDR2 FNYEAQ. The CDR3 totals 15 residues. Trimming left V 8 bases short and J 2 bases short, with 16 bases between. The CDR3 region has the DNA TGTGCCAGCGGATCCTCGAGCGGGCCCTACAATGAGCAGTTCTTC. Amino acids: CASGSSSGPYNEQFF.

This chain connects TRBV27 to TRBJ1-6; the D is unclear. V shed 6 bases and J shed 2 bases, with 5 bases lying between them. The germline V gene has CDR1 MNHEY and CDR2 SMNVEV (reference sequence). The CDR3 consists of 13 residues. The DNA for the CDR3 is TGTGCCAGCAGCGGAACCTATAATTCACCCCTCCACTTT. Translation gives CASSGTYNSPLHF.

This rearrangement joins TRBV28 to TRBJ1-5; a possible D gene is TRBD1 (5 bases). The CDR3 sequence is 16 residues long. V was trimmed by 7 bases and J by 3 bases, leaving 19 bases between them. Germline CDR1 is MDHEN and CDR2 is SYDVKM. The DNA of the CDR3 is TGTGCCAGCACCCTCCGGGGGTTAAGGCCCAATCAGCCCCAGCATTTT. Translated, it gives CASTLRGLRPNQPQHF.

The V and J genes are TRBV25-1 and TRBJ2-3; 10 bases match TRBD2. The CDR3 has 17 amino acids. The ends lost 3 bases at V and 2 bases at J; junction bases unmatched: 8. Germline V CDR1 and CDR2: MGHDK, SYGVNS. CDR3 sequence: CASSELGAGGPTDTQYF. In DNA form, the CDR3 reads TGTGCCAGCAGTGAGTTGGGAGCGGGAGGGCCCACAGATACGCAGTATTTT.

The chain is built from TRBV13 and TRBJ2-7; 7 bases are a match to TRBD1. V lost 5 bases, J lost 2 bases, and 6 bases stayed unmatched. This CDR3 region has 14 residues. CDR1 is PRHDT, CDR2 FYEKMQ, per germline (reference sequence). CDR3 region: CASSHGQATYEQYF. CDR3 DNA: TGTGCCAGCAGCCACGGACAGGCAACCTACGAGCAGTACTTC. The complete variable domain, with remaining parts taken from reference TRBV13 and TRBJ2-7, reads AAGVIQSPRHLIKEKRETATLKCYPIPRHDTVYWYQQGPGQDPQFLISFYEKMQSDKGSIPDRFSAQQFSDYHSELNMSSLELGDSALYFCASSHGQATYEQYFGPGTRLTVT.

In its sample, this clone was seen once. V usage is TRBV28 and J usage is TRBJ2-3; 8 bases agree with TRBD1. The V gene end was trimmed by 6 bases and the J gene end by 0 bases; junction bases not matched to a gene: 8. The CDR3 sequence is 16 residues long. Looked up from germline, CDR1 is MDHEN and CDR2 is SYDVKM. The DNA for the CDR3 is TGTGCCAGCAGCCAAGACAGGGGTACGAGCACAGATACGCAGTATTTT. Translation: CASSQDRGTSTDTQYF.

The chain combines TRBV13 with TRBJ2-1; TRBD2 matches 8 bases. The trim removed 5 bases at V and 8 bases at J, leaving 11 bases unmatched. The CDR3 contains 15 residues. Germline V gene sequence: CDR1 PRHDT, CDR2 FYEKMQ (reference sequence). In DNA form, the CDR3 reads TGTGCCAGCAGCCCCCGGGGGAGCGGGGGCGATGAGCAGTTCTTC. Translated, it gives CASSPRGSGGDEQFF.

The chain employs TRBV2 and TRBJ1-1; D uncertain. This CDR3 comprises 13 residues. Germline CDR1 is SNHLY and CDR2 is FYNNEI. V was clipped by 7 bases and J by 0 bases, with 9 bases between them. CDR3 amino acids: CASIVEMNTEAFF. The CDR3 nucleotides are TGTGCCAGCATAGTCGAGATGAACACTGAAGCTTTCTTT.

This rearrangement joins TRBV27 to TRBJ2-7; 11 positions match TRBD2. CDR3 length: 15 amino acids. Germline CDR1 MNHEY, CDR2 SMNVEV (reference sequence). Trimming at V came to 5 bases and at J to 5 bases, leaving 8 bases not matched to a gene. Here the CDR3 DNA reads TGTGCCAGCAGTCCTACCCAACTAGCGGGAGACGAGCAGTACTTC. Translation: CASSPTQLAGDEQYF.

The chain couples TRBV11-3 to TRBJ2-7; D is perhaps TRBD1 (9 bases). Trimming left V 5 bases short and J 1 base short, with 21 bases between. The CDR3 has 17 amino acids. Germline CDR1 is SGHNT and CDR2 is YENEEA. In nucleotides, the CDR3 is TGTGCCAGCAGCGAAGCCCGGGGGGGACAGGGATCCTACGAGCAGTACTTC. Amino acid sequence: CASSEARGGQGSYEQYF.